The clone carrying this TCR beta chain appeared a few times. This sample also contains other DNA sequences that code for the same CDR3. This entry is derived from a study of shared clonotypes between healthy human individuals. The CDR3 has 15 amino acids. Germline V gene sequence: CDR1 SGDLS, CDR2 YYNGEE. With V trimmed by 3 bases and J by 4 bases, 5 bases remained unmatched. The repertoire was sequenced with immunoSEQ multiplex PCR; TCRdb's copy has only in-frame clones and lacks some. The sample comprises about 1.1 million clones, around three quarters of which are singletons, and 0.85% to 1% rests with the top ten.

J is TRBJ2-5 and V is TRBV9; 11 bases are a match to TRBD1. The clonotype was recovered from a young man in good health. Some clones in this sample may be carry-over from other donors' samples. Sequences were obtained from memory CD4+ T cells from PBMCs. This sample's subset: CD45RA-negative fraction. CDR3 DNA sequence: TGTGCCAGCAGCGCCGGACAGGGGGCAGTAGAGACCCAGTACTTC. It codes for CASSAGQGAVETQYF.